The clone carrying this T cell receptor beta chain was seen a few times. Its cognate antigen is unknown. This sample is part of a study of radiation and T cells in renal cell carcinoma. Findings and limits, study-wide: From baseline, blood top tumor clonotypes peaked at 2 weeks post-radiation. Without pretreatment biopsies, baseline tumor clonotype presence was undetermined.

Sequenced by immunoSEQ multiplex PCR; TCRdb stores in-frame clones only, minus some. Of about 86,000 clones in the sample, around four fifths were seen once. This CDR3 is 15 amino acids long. Germline loops: CDR1 SGHTA, CDR2 FQGNSA. V was pared by 3 bases and J by 1 base, with 10 bases between. The time point here: blood 4 weeks post-SBRT, at nephrectomy. Treatment of the sample: 15 Gy SBRT to primary tumor, nephrectomy 4 weeks later. Nephrectomy followed 15 Gy stereotactic body radiation by 4 weeks. The tumor was a clear cell renal cell carcinoma. The V and J genes are TRBV7-2 and TRBJ1-5, with D tentatively TRBD1 (5 bases). This TCR derives from a man aged 50-59 years with renal cell carcinoma. Specimen: blood, collected from a patient whose treatment included radiotherapy and nephrectomy. In nucleotides, the CDR3 is TGTGCCAGCAGCTTTTCCTGGGGGAGCAATCAGCCCCAGCATTTT. Amino acids: CASSFSWGSNQPQHF.